These T cell receptor beta chains were read from a single sample in a study of blood T cell repertoires in COVID-19. This table comes from immunoSEQ multiplex PCR, and its TCRdb copy is limited to in-frame clones, with some not included. The sample carries 250,000 to 300,000 clones, under 95% recorded once. Material for sequencing was PBMCs or T cells enriched from blood (not recorded which). Receptor source: a woman aged 40-49 years with acute COVID-19. CDR3s include the opening cysteine and the closing phenylalanine or tryptophan. D genes are given only for firm matches. A clone size is listed for some rows: how often the clone was seen (once, few, many), or a class if it is expanded.

j_call,d_call,clone_size,v_call,cdr3_nt,cdr3_aa
TRBJ1-1,.,.,TRBV4-1,TGCGCCAGCAGCCAAGGGTCGAGGAGGGAAGCTTTCTTT,CASSQGSRREAFF
TRBJ2-2,.,.,TRBV5-6,TGTGCCAGCAGCTTGGTCAGGGGTTTGAACACCGGGGAGCTGTTTTTT,CASSLVRGLNTGELFF
TRBJ1-5,TRBD1,.,TRBV7-3,TGTGCCAGCAGCTTAATCGGATTGTCCAAGCCTCTGGACAGGGGGTGGGTCAATCAGCCCCAGCATTTT,CASSLIGLSKPLDRGWVNQPQHF
TRBJ1-2,.,.,TRBV7-9,TGTGCCAGCAGCTTCCGGGGGGCGACCGATGGCTACACCTTC,CASSFRGATDGYTF
TRBJ1-2,.,.,TRBV28,TGTGCCAGCAGTTTGGCCAGGCCTACTGACTATGGCTACACCTTC,CASSLARPTDYGYTF
TRBJ2-7,.,few,TRBV5-1,TGCGCCAGCAGCCCGGGTGCCTACTACGAGCAGTACTTC,CASSPGAYYEQYF
TRBJ1-1,.,.,TRBV19,TGTGCCAGTAGTATTCGGGTCGGGACTGAAGCTTTCTTT,CASSIRVGTEAFF
TRBJ1-2,TRBD1,.,TRBV6-1,TGTGCCAGCAGTGAACCCGGGACAGGGGTAGGGGGCTACACCTTC,CASSEPGTGVGGYTF
TRBJ2-3,.,.,TRBV7-2,TGTGCCAGCAGTTTAGGTCCGAACACACGCACAGATACGCAGTATTTT,CASSLGPNTRTDTQYF
TRBJ2-7,TRBD2,.,TRBV5-1,TGCGCCAGCAGCTCTCATGGGACTAGCGGGGGGGCCCTCTACGAGCAGTACTTC,CASSSHGTSGGALYEQYF
TRBJ2-5,.,.,TRBV12-2,TGTGCAAGTCGCTTAGTGGGTAGCGGGAGGGTCGAGACCCAGTACTTC,CASRLVGSGRVETQYF
TRBJ2-3,.,.,TRBV3-1/TRBV3-2,TGTGCCAGCACCCCGTACGGGTCCACAGATACGCAGTATTTT,CASTPYGSTDTQYF
TRBJ2-1,TRBD2,.,TRBV11-3,TGTGCCAGCAGCTTAGGTTTAGTTGGACTAGCGGGAGGCGGTGAGCAGTTCTTC,CASSLGLVGLAGGGEQFF
TRBJ2-4,TRBD2,.,TRBV7-2,TGTGCCAGCATGTTAGCGGGAGGGGCCAAAAACATTCAGTACTTC,CASMLAGGAKNIQYF
TRBJ1-1,.,.,TRBV27,TGTGCCAGCAGTTTTGGGAGTTTCACTGAAGCTTTCTTT,CASSFGSFTEAFF
TRBJ2-7,.,.,TRBV3-1/TRBV3-2,TGTGCCAGCAGCCAAGCTTCAACAGGGCTCCGTGCCTACGAGCAGTACTTC,CASSQASTGLRAYEQYF
TRBJ1-2,TRBD1,.,TRBV28,TGTGCCAGCAGTTTATACCTGAGGACAGGTGGGATTTCTAACTATGGCTACACCTTC,CASSLYLRTGGISNYGYTF
TRBJ1-5,TRBD1,.,TRBV12-3/TRBV12-4,TGTGCCACCAGGCAGGGGGATCGACAGCCCCAGCATTTT,CATRQGDRQPQHF
TRBJ1-1,.,.,TRBV6-5,TGTGCCAGCTCCAGAGGAGGGGCGGGAACTGAAGCTTTCTTT,CASSRGGAGTEAFF
TRBJ1-1,TRBD1,.,TRBV27,TGTGCCAGCAGTCCCCTCGGTTGGGGACAGGGCCGGACTGAAGCTTTCTTT,CASSPLGWGQGRTEAFF
TRBJ2-7,.,.,TRBV5-4,TGTGCCAGCAGCGGCTCGGGGAATGACGAGCAGTACTTC,CASSGSGNDEQYF
TRBJ2-6,.,.,TRBV11-3,TGTGCCAGCAGCCAAGACATCCTAAGCTCTGGGGCCAACGTCCTGACTTTC,CASSQDILSSGANVLTF
TRBJ2-2,.,.,TRBV11-1,TGTGCCAGCACCTCTCTCCTCCCCGGGGAGCTGTTTTTT,CASTSLLPGELFF
TRBJ2-3,TRBD2,.,TRBV7-2,TGTGCCAGCAGCTTCCGGGGGGGCCACGCAGATACGCAGTATTTT,CASSFRGGHADTQYF
TRBJ2-7,TRBD1,.,TRBV27,TGTGCCAGCAGGCAGGCCCGCCGGGACAGGGCTTACGAGCAGTACTTC,CASRQARRDRAYEQYF
TRBJ1-5,.,.,TRBV6-2/TRBV6-3,TGTGCCAGCAGTTACCCAGGGAACAATCAGCCCCAGCATTTT,CASSYPGNNQPQHF
TRBJ1-1,.,.,TRBV5-6,TGTGCCAGCAGCTTGCCGGGGGGCAACACTGAAGCTTTCTTT,CASSLPGGNTEAFF
TRBJ2-5,.,.,TRBV19,TGTGCCAGTAGTCGCAGGTACCAAGAGACCCAGTACTTC,CASSRRYQETQYF